This T cell receptor beta chain was captured in a study of blood T cells in healthy people across ages. Through a sample-barcoded 5' primer and a J-beta primer mix, a second PCR was run for roughly 6 to 11 cycles. TCRdb redid the calling of the 5' RACE reads with MiXCR, one entry per CDR3 protein. The table includes fewer than 950,000 distinct CDR3 sequences, roughly 53% detected once. In its sample, this clonotype was seen once. CDR1 is KGHDR and CDR2 is SFDVKD in the germline V gene. V was cut by 3 bases and J by 0 bases, with 17 bases left in between. The CDR3 sequence is 19 residues long. The sequence was obtained from an elderly man in good health. Specimen: blood. The gene calls are TRBV24-1 and TRBJ1-6; D not certain. The CDR3 loop reads CATSDRGDLDSSYNSPLHF. The CDR3 coding sequence is TGTGCCACCAGTGATCGGGGAGATCTCGATAGCTCCTATAATTCACCCCTCCACTTT.